This T cell receptor (beta chain) was sequenced for a study of T cells in Graves' hyperthyroidism and ophthalmopathy. The study, taken as a whole, reports: Median prediction lead before ophthalmopathy onset was 6.5 to 7 months with the model. Stable hyperthyroidism was told apart from ophthalmopathy by a model built on 13 V-J features.

This clonotype was observed at least ten times. Its antigen remains unidentified. Regions amplified from RNA transcripts were the TCR beta CDR3 regions. Researchers ran a first-round RT-PCR on the TCR CDR3 using the HTBI primer set. TCRdb re-analysed the multiplex PCR reads in MiXCR, keeping a single row per CDR3 protein. The repertoire holds 700,000 or so distinct CDR3 sequences, with around 15% as singletons. The CDR3 has 13 residues. After removal of 3 bases from V and 3 bases from J, the junction contained 3 bases not matched to a gene. Germline V lookup: CDR1 DFQATT, CDR2 SNEGSKA (reference sequence).

The rearrangement links TRBV20-1 to TRBJ2-3; TRBD2 matches at 7 bases. This TCR was recovered from a young man with Graves' hyperthyroidism. The specimen sequenced was blood. The CDR3 spells CSASKAGTDTQYF. As DNA, the CDR3 is TGCAGTGCTAGTAAAGCGGGAACAGATACGCAGTATTTT.